This T cell receptor (beta chain) was found in a study of T cell responses to AZD1222 COVID-19 vaccine. Notes on the study in general: Baseline antibody screening turned up just six seropositive AZD1222 recipients. An increase in Spike-specific TCR breadth and depth was observed after two AZD1222 doses. Nearly half of spike-specific TCRs reportedly go after variant regions that carry no mutations.

In the case of this clone: The antigen remains undetermined. The sample holds other DNA sequences that translate to the same CDR3.

Clones were sequenced by immunoSEQ multiplex PCR, and TCRdb holds only the in-frame ones, with some missing. The sample lists 100,000 to 120,000 clones, 75% to 90% occurring once. Germline V CDR1 and CDR2: KGHSH, LQKENI. This CDR3 comprises 13 residues. Trimming took off 2 bases at V and 3 bases at J, with 8 bases between the two ends. The V and J genes are TRBV18 and TRBJ2-7, with D perhaps matching TRBD1 (5 bases). The specimen comprised peripheral blood, sampled 28 days after the second AZD1222 dose. The receptor's source is an adult who received the AZD1222 COVID-19 vaccine. The CDR3 region has the DNA TGTGCCAGCTCACCAAGGCAGGGCTACGAGCAGTACTTC. Protein product: CASSPRQGYEQYF. Looking up the rest from reference TRBV18 and TRBJ2-7 gives the full variable domain: NAGVMQNPRHLVRRRGQEARLRCSPMKGHSHVYWYRQLPEEGLKFMVYLQKENIIDESGMPKERFSAEFPKEGPSILRIQQVVRGDSAAYFCASSPRQGYEQYFGPGTRLTVT.